This entry features one T cell receptor (beta chain) sequence. No antigen is known for it. Base qualities are not recorded, but no much larger clone differs from it by a single base. Relative to germline, V is missing 5 bases and J is missing 2 bases, with 3 bases of the junction outside any gene match. The germline V gene specifies SNHLY as CDR1 and FYNNEI as CDR2. From its cysteine to its phenylalanine, the CDR3 spans 15 amino acids. The CDR3 DNA has 45 bases and is translated from base 1. This specimen comes from a study of blood T cell repertoires in COVID-19 (TCRdb year 2020). Regarding the research as a whole: Collaborator samples came from the United States, Italy and Spain and covered acute and convalescent phases of COVID-19. The prospective study material was composed of cDNA or gDNA derived from T cells, B-cell-depleted T cells, or PBMCs. The dataset comprised deeply sampled blood TCRbeta repertoires from subjects exposed to, actively infected with, or recovered from COVID-19. The repertoires were released in a freely available public database meant as a resource for research on the immune response to SARS-CoV-2. The samples were drawn from two sources: the first 160 participants of the ongoing ImmuneRACE study, and over 1,000 subjects contributed by 6 global collaborators. Sample metadata almost always included a de-identified subject ID, COVID-19 status, age in years and sex. Where available, HLA class I and class II types were taken from metadata supplied by the sample provider and were not determined by assay-based typing. Results the study describes overall, beyond this receptor: The quantity of clinical and demographic metadata differed by source and by participant and was supplied without curation.

TCRbeta CDR3 regions were amplified from genomic DNA using the immunoSEQ Assay, a bias-controlled multiplex PCR. As for the authors' bioinformatics: Within the assay, amplification of reference gene primers was used to estimate how many nucleated cells each sample contained. Sequence reads were collapsed and filtered to measure the absolute abundance of every unique TCRbeta CDR3 rearrangement. For each sample, productive Simpson clonality was calculated as the square root of Simpson's diversity index across productive rearrangements. TCRdb holds this immuneACCESS table with in-frame rearrangements only. Some clones are missing; in checked studies, unresolved V genes explain under half, and the rest has no known cause. Clone size and V and J calls were adopted from that table, with D and trimming inferred from the DNA. The sample records under 300,000 clones, 84% of which are singletons. 1.4% to 1.5% of the sample rests with the top ten.

One collaborating source in Seattle enrolled patients during active infection and followed them longitudinally through the course of disease. The collaborating institutions used their own protocols to collect whole blood in K2EDTA tubes. For TCRbeta analysis, collaborators shipped samples in one of three forms: frozen whole blood, isolated PBMCs, or DNA extracted from either of those sample types. Sequenced material: peripheral blood. The chain is encoded by TRBV2 joined to TRBJ2-1; a stretch of 10 junction bases matches TRBD1. The clonotype was recovered from a human donor with COVID-19, enrolled during active disease. The donor label of this sample is uncertain. The sequenced DNA is TGTGCCAGCAGTACCGGGACAGGGGCCTACAATGAGCAGTTCTTC. This sequence encodes CASSTGTGAYNEQFF.